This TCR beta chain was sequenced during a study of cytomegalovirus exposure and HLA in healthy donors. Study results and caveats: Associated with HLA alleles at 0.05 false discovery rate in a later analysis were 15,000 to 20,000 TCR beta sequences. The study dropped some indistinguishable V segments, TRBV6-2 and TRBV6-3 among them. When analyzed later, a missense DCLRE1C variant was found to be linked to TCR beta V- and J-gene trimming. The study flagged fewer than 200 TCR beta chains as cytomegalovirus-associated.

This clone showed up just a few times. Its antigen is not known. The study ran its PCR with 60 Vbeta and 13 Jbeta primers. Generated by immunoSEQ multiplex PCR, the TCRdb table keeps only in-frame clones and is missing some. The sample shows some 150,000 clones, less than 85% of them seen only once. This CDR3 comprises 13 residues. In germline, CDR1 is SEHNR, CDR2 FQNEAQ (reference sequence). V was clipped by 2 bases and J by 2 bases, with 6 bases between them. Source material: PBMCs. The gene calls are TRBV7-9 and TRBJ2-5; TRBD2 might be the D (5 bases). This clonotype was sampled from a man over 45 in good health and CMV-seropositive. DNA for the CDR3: TGTGCCAGCAGCTTAAGAGGGCAAGAGACCCAGTACTTC. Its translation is CASSLRGQETQYF.